This T cell receptor (beta chain) appears in the sequencing data of a study of shared clonotypes between healthy human individuals. Study-wide results and caveats: Clonotype sharing across a few donors was observed for roughly 5% of naive CD4 clonotypes.

It was at deep level that the assay was run. Repertoires were generated with immunoSEQ multiplex PCR, while TCRdb's copy carries only in-frame clones and drops some. The sample lists roughly 1,100,000 clones, 60% to 80% occurring once. The donor population consisted of healthy HIV-negative adults with no recent acute infections or vaccinations. This clone came up many times. What it binds is unknown. This clonotype originated in a man aged 18-30 years in good health. The specimen sequenced was memory CD4+ T cells sorted from blood. Subset meaning: CD45RA-negative fraction.

This chain's CDR3 is CASSSGLMNTEAFF. The CDR3 bases are TGTGCCAGCAGCTCGGGACTGATGAACACTGAAGCTTTCTTT. The chain carries TRBV7-6 and TRBJ1-1; D may be TRBD1 (5 bases). Trimming shortened V by 4 bases and J by 0 bases, and 9 bases separated the two germline ends. The CDR3 is 14 amino acids. The germline V gene encodes CDR1 SGHVS and CDR2 FNYEAQ.